The 12 T cell receptor beta chains below were found in one sample sequenced in a study of blood T cell repertoires in COVID-19. Clones were read by immunoSEQ multiplex PCR, and TCRdb kept only the in-frame ones, dropping some. Of about 130,000 clones detected, 80% to 90% appear once; the ten largest clones hold roughly 13%. The sequencing input was peripheral blood. The receptors were gathered from a human donor in a cohort sampled during active COVID-19.

V gene TRBV7-9 combines with J gene TRBJ1-2; 7 positions match TRBD1. V shed 1 base and J 4 bases; nucleotides not matched to a gene: 9. Germline CDR1 reads SEHNR; CDR2 reads FQNEAQ (reference sequence). The CDR3 extends over 16 amino acids. CDR3 coding DNA: TGTGCCAGCAGCTTAGACCGCGGCAGGGGGGCCTATGGCTACACCTTC. Translated: CASSLDRGRGAYGYTF.

The rearrangement joins TRBV3-1 (or the pseudogene TRBV3-2) to TRBJ1-2; 12 bases are shared with TRBD1. CDR1 and CDR2 from the germline V gene are LGHDT and YNNKEL (reference sequence). Trimming removed 1 base from V and 7 bases from J; junction bases left unmatched: 10. The CDR3 runs to 17 residues. The CDR3 sequence is CASSQVPPGQGAGGYTF. In DNA form, the CDR3 reads TGTGCCAGCAGCCAAGTCCCCCCGGGACAGGGGGCCGGTGGCTACACCTTC.

This chain links TRBV4-1 with TRBJ2-5; TRBD2 might be the D (6 bases). This CDR3 is 16 amino acids long. Trimming pared 3 bases from V and 5 bases from J, leaving 19 bases between. In germline, CDR1 is MGHRA, CDR2 YSYEKL. The CDR3 loop is CASSHAFRTRGETQYF. The CDR3, as DNA: TGCGCCAGCAGCCATGCGTTTCGGACTCGGGGGGAGACCCAGTACTTC.

The sample holds one count of this clone. This sequence joins TRBV9 and TRBJ1-1; the match to TRBD1 covers 8 bases. The CDR3 contains 12 residues. Germline V gives CDR1 SGDLS, CDR2 YYNGEE. V lost 3 bases and J lost 11; bases outside the gene matches: 6. Here the CDR3 DNA reads TGTGCCAGCAGCGCCGAGGACAGGGAGGCTTTCTTT. It translates to CASSAEDREAFF. The whole variable domain, remainder taken from reference TRBV9 and TRBJ1-1, is DSGVTQTPKHLITATGQRVTLRCSPRSGDLSVYWYQQSLDQGLQFLIQYYNGEERAKGNILERFSAQQFPDLHSELNLSSLELGDSALYFCASSAEDREAFFGQGTRLTVV.

The CDR3 sequence: CASSLSAVPYNEQFF. The CDR3 nucleotides read TGTGCCAGCAGTTTATCTGCGGTGCCTTACAATGAGCAGTTCTTC. The chain links TRBV27 to TRBJ2-1; D is unclear. V lost 0 bases, J lost 4 bases, and 10 bases lay in between. Germline CDR1 reads MNHEY; CDR2 reads SMNVEV (reference sequence). CDR3 length: 15 amino acids.

The chain is built from TRBV5-4 and TRBJ2-3; TRBD1 matches 8 bases. Looked up from germline, CDR1 is SGHNT and CDR2 is YYREEE (reference sequence). This CDR3 has 13 residues. J was trimmed by 3 bases and V by 7 bases; bases with no gene match: 4. The DNA of the CDR3 is TGTGCCAGCGGAGACAGGGGTACAGATACGCAGTATTTT. This gives the protein CASGDRGTDTQYF.

This chain links TRBV7-9 with TRBJ2-2; 12 bases match TRBD2. This CDR3 has 17 amino acids. J gave up 2 bases and V 5 bases, and 6 bases lay outside the gene matches. Germline CDR1 and CDR2: SEHNR and FQNEAQ (reference sequence). This chain's CDR3 is CASSPPTSGGNTGELFF. As DNA, the CDR3 is TGTGCCAGCAGCCCTCCGACTAGCGGGGGCAACACCGGGGAGCTGTTTTTT.

This clone has a single count. This chain connects TRBV6-1 to TRBJ2-1; 8 bases are a match to TRBD1. The germline V gene has CDR1 MNHNS and CDR2 SASEGT. Germline trimming cut 4 bases from V and 1 base from J; bases unmatched to any gene: 9. This CDR3 has 17 amino acids. Written as DNA, the CDR3 is TGTGCCAGCAGTGGGACAGGGAACCCTTCTTCCTACAATGAGCAGTTCTTC. It specifies CASSGTGNPSSYNEQFF.

The chain combines TRBV12-3 or TRBV12-4 with TRBJ1-2; TRBD1 matches 7 bases. The V segment lost 5 bases and the J segment 7 bases; nucleotides outside the gene matches: 7. The CDR3 has 13 residues. The CDR3 nucleotides read TGTGCCAGCAGTCCTGGACCAGGGGGTGGCTACACCTTC. Encoded protein: CASSPGPGGGYTF.

The chain has TRBV5-1 and TRBJ1-1; D gene ambiguous. The CDR3 sequence is 13 residues long. The V and J ends lost 4 bases and 6 bases respectively, with 13 bases between them. Germline V gene sequence: CDR1 SGHRS, CDR2 YFSETQ. The CDR3 is CASSPIVESEAFF. CDR3 DNA sequence: TGCGCCAGCAGCCCCATCGTGGAGTCTGAAGCTTTCTTT. The variable domain in full, completed from reference TRBV5-1 and TRBJ1-1, reads KAGVTQTPRYLIKTRGQQVTLSCSPISGHRSVSWYQQTPGQGLQFLFEYFSETQRNKGNFPGRFSGRQFSNSRSEMNVSTLELGDSALYLCASSPIVESEAFFGQGTRLTVV.

The CDR3, as DNA: TGTGCCAGCAGTTTTACCGGGACAGGGGGCCAGCCCCAGCATTTT. This sequence encodes CASSFTGTGGQPQHF. This chain connects TRBV6-6 to TRBJ1-5, with TRBD1 matching 12 bases. V shed 4 bases and J 7 bases; nucleotides not matched to a gene: 5. In germline, CDR1 is MNHNY, CDR2 SVGAGI (reference sequence). The CDR3 extends over 15 amino acids.

This clone was picked up a small number of times. The chain links TRBV7-6 to TRBJ2-7; 7 bases line up with TRBD1. Looked up from germline, CDR1 is SGHVS and CDR2 is FNYEAQ. V gave up 5 bases and J gave up 3 bases; unmatched junction bases: 10. The CDR3 spans 15 residues. CDR3 nucleotide sequence: TGTGCCAGCAGCCTATCCCATAACAGGGGCTACGAGCAGTACTTC. Translating gives CASSLSHNRGYEQYF. The full variable domain, completed using reference TRBV7-6 and TRBJ2-7, is GAGVSQSPRYKVTKRGQDVALRCDPISGHVSLYWYRQALGQGPEFLTYFNYEAQQDKSGLPNDRFSAERPEGSISTLTIQRTEQRDSAMYRCASSLSHNRGYEQYFGPGTRLTVT.